Below are 21 T cell receptor beta chains sequenced from a single sample in a study of cytomegalovirus exposure and HLA in healthy donors. PCR involved 60 Vbeta and 13 Jbeta primers. Clones were read by immunoSEQ multiplex PCR, and TCRdb kept only the in-frame ones, dropping some. This sample has roughly 130,000 clones, with more than 60% found just once. The sequencing input was PBMCs. The receptors here all came from a woman aged 40 to 49 in good health and CMV-seropositive.

The V gene is TRBV28, the J gene TRBJ1-3; perhaps TRBD1 as D (5 bases). This CDR3 spans 16 amino acids. V dropped 7 bases and J dropped 2 bases, with 18 bases sitting between them. The V gene's germline CDR1 is MDHEN and CDR2 SYDVKM. In DNA, the CDR3 is TGTGCCAGCACCACCGGCGGGGGGACTACTGGAAACACCATATATTTT. It codes for CASTTGGGTTGNTIYF.

The rearrangement uses TRBV6-6 and TRBJ2-5; 8 bases fit TRBD1. The CDR3 length is 13 residues. With V trimmed by 6 bases and J by 5 bases, 5 bases remained unmatched. Germline V gene data show CDR1 as MNHNY and CDR2 as SVGAGI (reference sequence). The CDR3, as DNA: TGTGCCAGCAGGCAGGGGGCTCGGGAGACCCAGTACTTC. Translation: CASRQGARETQYF.

This chain uses TRBV18 with TRBJ2-4, with TRBD1 identical over 7 bases. The CDR3 loop spans 17 amino acids. Per germline, CDR1 KGHSH and CDR2 LQKENI. Germline trimming cut 4 bases from V and 6 bases from J; bases unmatched to any gene: 15. The CDR3 nucleotides read TGTGCCAGCTCACATTGGACAGGCTTCTCAGGGGGAAACATTCAGTACTTC. This gives the protein CASSHWTGFSGGNIQYF.

The chain has TRBV7-3 and TRBJ2-1, with 8 bases aligning to TRBD2. V gave up 4 bases and J gave up 4 bases; unmatched junction bases: 6. Germline CDR1 is SGHTA and CDR2 is FQGTGA. The CDR3 is 15 residues long. The CDR3 nucleotides read TGTGCCAGCAGCTCGAGCGGGGGCAGTTACAATGAGCAGTTCTTC. This gives the protein CASSSSGGSYNEQFF.

About this clone: A read error may produce the germline difference seen at one junction end. The chain is built from TRBV7-7 and TRBJ2-2; 8 bases map to TRBD2. Germline lookup yields CDR1 SSHAT and CDR2 FNYEAQ (reference sequence). CDR3 length: 17 residues. The DNA of the CDR3 is TGTGCTAGCAGCCCCACCTCGAGCGGGGGCGGCACCGGGGAGCTGTTTTTT. This sequence encodes CASSPTSSGGGTGELFF.

This sequence joins TRBV4-2 and TRBJ2-5, with 12 bases identical to TRBD1. The CDR3 sequence is 16 residues long. Germline-derived CDR1 and CDR2 are LGHNA and YNFKEQ. Trimming took 5 bases from V and 3 from J; bases not matched to a gene: 7. The CDR3, as DNA: TGTGCCAGCAGCTCTTCCGGGACAGGGGGCGAAGAGACCCAGTACTTC. Protein sequence: CASSSSGTGGEETQYF.

The V and J genes are TRBV5-4 and TRBJ2-2; TRBD2 matches at 14 bases. V was pared by 0 bases and J by 5 bases, with 6 bases of the junction left unmatched. In germline, CDR1 is SGHNT, CDR2 YYREEE (reference sequence). CDR3 length: 18 residues. Here the CDR3 reads CASSLGLAGGLGTGELFF. In nucleotides, the CDR3 is TGTGCCAGCAGCTTGGGACTAGCGGGGGGGCTGGGAACCGGGGAGCTGTTTTTT.

The CDR3 loop reads CSVDRGVDLRHYGYTF. In DNA form, the CDR3 reads TGCAGCGTCGATAGGGGCGTCGACCTGAGGCACTATGGCTACACCTTC. The V call is TRBV29-1, the J call TRBJ1-2; the D gene is possibly TRBD1 (5 bases). V gave up 6 bases and J gave up 3 bases, with 23 bases separating them. The CDR3 is 16 residues long. Germline V lookup: CDR1 SQVTM, CDR2 ANQGSEA.

In DNA form, the CDR3 reads TGTGCCATCAGTGGGGACAGGTTAGCAACTAATGAAAAACTGTTTTTT. It yields the protein CAISGDRLATNEKLFF. The chain recombines TRBV10-3 with TRBJ1-4, with 8 bases lining up with TRBD1. The CDR3 runs 16 residues. V shed 4 bases, J shed 0 bases, and the junction held 4 bases outside the gene matches. Germline V gene sequence: CDR1 ENHRY, CDR2 SYGVKD.

V is TRBV7-3 and J is TRBJ1-5; 7 nucleotides match TRBD1. CDR3 size: 13 residues. V shed 5 bases and J 4 bases; nucleotides not matched to a gene: 2. CDR1 SGHTA and CDR2 FQGTGA come from the germline V gene. The CDR3 is CASSPDRNQPQHF. CDR3 bases: TGTGCCAGCAGCCCGGACAGGAATCAGCCCCAGCATTTT.

The rearrangement joins TRBV6-1 to TRBJ1-1, with D hard to call. The V gene's germline CDR1 is MNHNS and CDR2 SASEGT. The CDR3 has 15 residues. Between the trimmed V and J ends, which lost 2 bases and 1 base, there was a span of 11 bases. CDR3 region: CASSEPALANTEAFF. The CDR3 bases are TGTGCCAGCAGTGAACCCGCGCTCGCGAACACTGAAGCTTTCTTT.

The CDR3 loop reads CASSPMQTDTQYF. In DNA, the CDR3 is TGTGCCAGCTCACCAATGCAGACAGATACGCAGTATTTT. The chain has TRBV18 and TRBJ2-3; D is unresolved. Germline-derived CDR1 and CDR2 are KGHSH and LQKENI. This CDR3 has 13 amino acids. Trimming stripped 2 bases from V and 3 bases from J, with 6 bases between.

The CDR3 sequence is CASTRGTPNQPQHF. The CDR3 region has the DNA TGTGCCAGCACCCGGGGGACCCCCAATCAGCCCCAGCATTTT. The chain employs TRBV7-2 and TRBJ1-5, with D perhaps TRBD1 (5 bases). CDR1 and CDR2 from the germline V gene are SGHTA and FQGNSA. This CDR3 has 14 amino acids. V was shortened by 7 bases and J by 3 bases, with 13 bases between the two germline ends.

This clone was seen more than once but under ten times. The chain uses TRBV28 and TRBJ2-7, with a weak D call TRBD1 (6 bases). The CDR3 loop spans 14 amino acids. Trimming stripped 2 bases from V and 2 bases from J, with 10 bases between. Germline assignment: CDR1 MDHEN and CDR2 SYDVKM. The DNA for the CDR3 is TGTGCCAGCAGTTTAAGGGGGAAGGCCTACGAGCAGTACTTC. Translating it yields CASSLRGKAYEQYF.

The CDR3 coding sequence is TGTGCCTGGATCTCCAGGGCGGAAGCTTTCTTT. As protein: CAWISRAEAFF. The chain has TRBV30 and TRBJ1-1, with a possible D match to TRBD1 (5 bases). Germline CDR1 is GTSNPN and CDR2 is SVGIG (reference sequence). With 4 bases removed from V and 8 bases from J, the gap between germline ends came to 11 bases. The CDR3 is 11 residues long.

This chain uses TRBV5-1 with TRBJ1-1; TRBD1 aligns across 9 bases. CDR1 and CDR2 from the germline V gene are SGHRS and YFSETQ. CDR3 length equals 16 residues. Trimming removed 5 bases from V and 4 bases from J; junction bases left unmatched: 12. In DNA form, the CDR3 reads TGCGCCAGCAGGGCCGGGACAGGGCGGCCGGGCACTGAAGCTTTCTTT. Its translation is CASRAGTGRPGTEAFF. The full variable domain, in which reference TRBV5-1 and TRBJ1-1 provide the parts outside the CDR3, is KAGVTQTPRYLIKTRGQQVTLSCSPISGHRSVSWYQQTPGQGLQFLFEYFSETQRNKGNFPGRFSGRQFSNSRSEMNVSTLELGDSALYLCASRAGTGRPGTEAFFGQGTRLTVV.

The genes are TRBV5-4 and TRBJ2-7, with 12 positions matching TRBD2. Looked up from germline, CDR1 is SGHNT and CDR2 is YYREEE (reference sequence). The CDR3 has 14 residues. The V segment lost 4 bases and the J segment 6 bases; nucleotides outside the gene matches: 5. CDR3 in amino acids: CASSRLAGAPEQYF. CDR3 nucleotides: TGTGCCAGCAGCCGACTAGCGGGAGCCCCCGAGCAGTACTTC.

The chain employs TRBV27 and TRBJ2-7; TRBD2 aligns across 11 bases. From germline, CDR1 is MNHEY and CDR2 SMNVEV (reference sequence). The CDR3 is made up of 12 amino acids. V lost 4 bases to trimming and J lost 12 bases; unmatched junction nucleotides: 5. The CDR3 protein is CASSSTSGTGYF. CDR3 coding DNA: TGTGCCAGCAGTTCGACTAGCGGGACGGGGTACTTC.

This clone has just a few counts. The gene calls are TRBV5-1 and TRBJ1-2; TRBD1 aligns across 7 bases. The CDR3 sequence is 15 residues long. Germline V gene data show CDR1 as SGHRS and CDR2 as YFSETQ. With V trimmed by 4 bases and J by 1 base, 7 bases remained unmatched. CDR3 amino acids: CASSVRAGGNYGYTF. CDR3 in DNA: TGCGCCAGCAGCGTGAGGGCAGGGGGTAACTATGGCTACACCTTC. Filled out from reference TRBV5-1 and TRBJ1-2, the complete variable domain reads KAGVTQTPRYLIKTRGQQVTLSCSPISGHRSVSWYQQTPGQGLQFLFEYFSETQRNKGNFPGRFSGRQFSNSRSEMNVSTLELGDSALYLCASSVRAGGNYGYTFGSGTRLTVV.

The chain is built from TRBV6-5 and TRBJ1-5; D is perhaps TRBD1 (5 bases). Trimming took off 4 bases at V and 3 bases at J, with 10 bases between the two ends. Germline CDR1 and CDR2: MNHEY and SVGAGI. There are 14 residues in the CDR3. This CDR3 reads CASSSVQVNQPQHF. DNA for the CDR3: TGTGCCAGCAGTTCTGTACAGGTCAATCAGCCCCAGCATTTT.

The chain uses TRBV6-5 and TRBJ2-3, with 9 nucleotides matching TRBD2. Germline V gene lookup returns CDR1 MNHEY and CDR2 SVGAGI. J was trimmed by 6 bases and V by 8 bases; bases with no gene match: 9. The CDR3 is 14 residues long. The CDR3: CASRSAGGPDTQYF. CDR3 DNA sequence: TGTGCCAGCCGGAGTGCGGGGGGGCCCGATACGCAGTATTTT.